This T cell receptor (beta chain) was documented in a study of CD8 T cells in Susac syndrome. In the study overall: At blood draw, Susac syndrome patients were therapy-naive, on corticosteroids, or on intravenous immunoglobulin alone. Study results and caveats: A relatively small number of individuals underwent TCR sequencing and HLA analysis.

With random hexamers, reverse transcription was performed on about 0.5 to 1 ug of RNA. Amplification of TCR beta CDR3 was carried out by immunoSEQ multiplex PCR, which covered 54 Vbeta and 13 Jbeta segments. TCRdb reanalysed the immunoSEQ multiplex PCR reads using MiXCR and keeps one entry per CDR3 protein. This sample yields 77,000 or so distinct CDR3 sequences, of which about 93% are seen a single time; around 0.48% belongs to the top ten. CDR1 MDHEN and CDR2 SYDVKM come from the germline V gene. V was cut by 4 bases and J by 4 bases, with 17 bases left in between. The CDR3 is 16 amino acids. As for this clonotype: Its cognate antigen is unknown.

This chain joins TRBV28 and TRBJ1-5, with D possibly TRBD1 on 6 matching bases. The clonotype was recovered from a human donor with Susac syndrome. The sequencing sample was made of CD4+ T cells from PBMCs. CDR3: CASSSPAPGHNQPQHF. CDR3 nucleotides: TGTGCCAGCAGTTCACCCGCTCCGGGACATAATCAGCCCCAGCATTTT.